This record looks at one T cell receptor (beta chain) sequence and its context. Its antigen is unidentified. This sample is drawn from a study of shared clonotypes between healthy human individuals. Overall study findings and caveats: Clonotype sharing across donors was expected to vary with sequencing depth.

Produced via immunoSEQ multiplex PCR; TCRdb's table is partial and in-frame only. The table includes fewer than 1.6 million clones, around 98.5% detected once. Germline CDR1 reads SEHNR; CDR2 reads FQNEAQ (reference sequence). V dropped 3 bases and J dropped 5; count of bases not matched to a gene: 6. CDR3 size: 16 residues. The sequence derives from a man aged 25-40 years in good health. The J gene is TRBJ1-6, the V gene TRBV7-9; TRBD1 matches 8 bases. Sequenced material: naive CD4+ T cells sorted from blood. Subset described: CD45RA+ positively selected. This CDR3 is CASSFGLGQDNSPLHF. As DNA, the CDR3 is TGTGCCAGCAGCTTCGGATTGGGACAGGATAATTCACCCCTCCACTTT.